In its sample, the clone carrying this T cell receptor beta chain was seen many times. This entry belongs to a study of regulatory T cells in long-lasting Graves disease. Across the study: Antithyroid drug use was under 3 months in newly diagnosed Graves' patients.

Time point given: newly diagnosed GD, antithyroid drugs for less than 3 months. From PBMCs, RNA was extracted and then used to make the TCR library. CDR1 is SNHLY, CDR2 FYNNEI, per germline. Trimming removed 7 bases from V and 3 bases from J, with 15 bases in between. The CDR3 consists of 15 residues. To make TCR beta libraries, researchers used iRepertoire HTBI primers and Arm-PCR of CDR3 regions. MiXCR, run by TCRdb on the multiplex PCR reads, gives a single entry per CDR3 protein. The table has roughly 420,000 distinct CDR3 sequences, 14% seen once. These data also featured in a second study, about T cells in Graves' hyperthyroidism and ophthalmopathy. That source reports: Diagnosis relied on clinical symptoms, serum thyroxine and TRAb, thyroid ultrasound and orbital computed tomography.

This chain connects TRBV2 to TRBJ2-2, with D unresolved. This clonotype originated in a woman aged 45-59 years with Graves disease. The material was peripheral blood mononuclear cells (PBMCs), obtained at new diagnosis, from a patient treated with antithyroid drugs. CDR3 sequence: CASTLSRQYTGELFF. The CDR3 DNA reads TGTGCCAGCACCCTCTCGAGGCAGTACACCGGGGAGCTGTTTTTT.